Reported below is one T cell receptor (beta chain). Its antigen remains unknown. This sample is drawn from a study of cytomegalovirus exposure and HLA in healthy donors. Researchers ran the PCR with 60 Vbeta and 13 Jbeta primers. Generated by immunoSEQ multiplex PCR, the TCRdb table keeps only in-frame clones and is missing some. Of 120,000 or so clones listed, 60% to 85% are singletons. General study results and limits: Researchers left out some V segments, among them TRBV6-2 and TRBV6-3, as indistinguishable. According to a later analysis, most TCR beta chains associated with CMV appeared HLA-restricted. Trimming of TCR beta V- and J-genes showed a link, identified in a later analysis, to a missense DCLRE1C variant.

CDR3 length: 15 amino acids. The germline V gene has CDR1 KGHSH and CDR2 LQKENI. V lost 1 base to trimming and J lost 6 bases; unmatched junction nucleotides: 5. V gene TRBV18 combines with J gene TRBJ2-3; 9 nucleotides agree with TRBD1. This TCR was sampled from a young man in good health and CMV-seronegative. The sample comprised PBMCs. CDR3 DNA sequence: TGTGCCAGCTCACCACGGACAGGGGTACCGGATACGCAGTATTTT. It yields the protein CASSPRTGVPDTQYF.